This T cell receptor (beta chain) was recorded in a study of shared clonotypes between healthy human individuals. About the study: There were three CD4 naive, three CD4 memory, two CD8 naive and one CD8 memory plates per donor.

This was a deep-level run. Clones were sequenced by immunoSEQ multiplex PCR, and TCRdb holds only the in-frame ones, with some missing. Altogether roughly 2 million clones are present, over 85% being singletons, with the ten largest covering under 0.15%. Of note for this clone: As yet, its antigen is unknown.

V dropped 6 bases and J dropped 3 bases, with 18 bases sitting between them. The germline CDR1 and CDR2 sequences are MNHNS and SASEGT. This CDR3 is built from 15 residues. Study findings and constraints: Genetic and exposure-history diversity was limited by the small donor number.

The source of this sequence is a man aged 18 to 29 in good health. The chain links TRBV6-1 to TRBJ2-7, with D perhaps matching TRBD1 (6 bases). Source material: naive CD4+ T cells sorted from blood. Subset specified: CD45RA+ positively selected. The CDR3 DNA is TGTGCCAGCAGGGCGGGCCCCACAGGGATCTACGAGCAGTACTTC. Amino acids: CASRAGPTGIYEQYF.